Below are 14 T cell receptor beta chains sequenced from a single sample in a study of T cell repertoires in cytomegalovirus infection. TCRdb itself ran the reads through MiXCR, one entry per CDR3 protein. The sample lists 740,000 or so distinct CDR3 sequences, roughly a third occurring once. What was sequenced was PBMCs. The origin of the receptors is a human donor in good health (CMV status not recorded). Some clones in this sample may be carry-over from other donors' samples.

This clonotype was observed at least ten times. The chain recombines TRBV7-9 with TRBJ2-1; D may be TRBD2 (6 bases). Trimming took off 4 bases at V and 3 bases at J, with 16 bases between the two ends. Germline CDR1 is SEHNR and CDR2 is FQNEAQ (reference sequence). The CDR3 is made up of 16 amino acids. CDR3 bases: TGTGCCAGCAGCTCGCCTGACACGGGGGACTACAATGAGCAGTTCTTC. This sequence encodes CASSSPDTGDYNEQFF.

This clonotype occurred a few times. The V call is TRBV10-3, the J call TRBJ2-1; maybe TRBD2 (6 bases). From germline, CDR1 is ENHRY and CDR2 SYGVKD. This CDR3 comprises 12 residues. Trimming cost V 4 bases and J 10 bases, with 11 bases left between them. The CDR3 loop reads CAISVEGTEQFF. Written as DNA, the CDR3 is TGTGCCATCAGTGTGGAGGGGACGGAGCAGTTCTTC.

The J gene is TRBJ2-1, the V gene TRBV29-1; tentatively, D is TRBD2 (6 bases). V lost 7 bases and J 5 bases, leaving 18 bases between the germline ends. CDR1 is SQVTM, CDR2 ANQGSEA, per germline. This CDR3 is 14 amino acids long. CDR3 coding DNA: TGCAGCGCAACCGGGAGCCAGTCAAACAATGAGCAGTTCTTC. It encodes CSATGSQSNNEQFF.

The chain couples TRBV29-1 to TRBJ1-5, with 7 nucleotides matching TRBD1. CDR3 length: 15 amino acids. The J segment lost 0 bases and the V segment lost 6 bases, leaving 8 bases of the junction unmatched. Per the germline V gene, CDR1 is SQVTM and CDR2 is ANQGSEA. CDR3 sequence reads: CSVRDSYYSNQPQHF. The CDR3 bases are TGCAGCGTGAGGGACAGCTATTATAGCAATCAGCCCCAGCATTTT. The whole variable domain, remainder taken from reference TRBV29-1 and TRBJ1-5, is SAVISQKPSRDICQRGTSLTIQCQVDSQVTMMFWYRQQPGQSLTLIATANQGSEATYESGFVIDKFPISRPNLTFSTLTVSNMSPEDSSIYLCSVRDSYYSNQPQHFGDGTRLSIL.

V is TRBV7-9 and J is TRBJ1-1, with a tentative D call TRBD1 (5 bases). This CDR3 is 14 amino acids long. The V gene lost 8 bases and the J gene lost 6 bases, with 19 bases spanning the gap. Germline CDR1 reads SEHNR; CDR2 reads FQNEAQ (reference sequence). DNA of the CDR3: TGTGCCAGCGTCGCCCGGGTCGAAGGGGCTGAAGCTTTCTTT. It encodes CASVARVEGAEAFF.

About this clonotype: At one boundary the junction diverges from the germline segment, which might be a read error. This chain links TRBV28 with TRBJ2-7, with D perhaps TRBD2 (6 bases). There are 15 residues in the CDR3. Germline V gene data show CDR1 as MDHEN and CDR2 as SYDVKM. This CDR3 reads CAISPIAVSSYEQYF. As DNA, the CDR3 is TGTGCCATCAGTCCAATAGCGGTGAGCTCCTACGAGCAGTACTTC.

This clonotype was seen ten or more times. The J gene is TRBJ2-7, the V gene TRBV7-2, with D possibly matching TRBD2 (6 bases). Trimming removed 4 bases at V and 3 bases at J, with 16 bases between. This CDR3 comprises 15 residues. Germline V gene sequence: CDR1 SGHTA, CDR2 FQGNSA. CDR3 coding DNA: TGTGCCAGCAGCTCGGGGCGGGATTTTCACTACGAGCAGTACTTC. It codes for CASSSGRDFHYEQYF.

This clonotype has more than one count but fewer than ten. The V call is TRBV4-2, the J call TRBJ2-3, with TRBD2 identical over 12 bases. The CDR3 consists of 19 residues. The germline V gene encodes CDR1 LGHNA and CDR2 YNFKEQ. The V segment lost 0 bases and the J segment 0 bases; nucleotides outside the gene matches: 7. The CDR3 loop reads CASSQEALGLAGSTDTQYF. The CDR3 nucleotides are TGTGCCAGCAGCCAAGAGGCACTAGGACTAGCGGGGAGCACAGATACGCAGTATTTT.

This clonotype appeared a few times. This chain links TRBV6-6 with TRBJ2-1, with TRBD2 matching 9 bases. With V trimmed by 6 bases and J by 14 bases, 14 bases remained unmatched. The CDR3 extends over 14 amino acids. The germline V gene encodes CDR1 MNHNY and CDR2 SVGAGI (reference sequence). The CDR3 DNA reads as TGTGCCAGCAGAGAGGGGATAGCGGGAGAAGGAAAGTTCTTC. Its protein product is CASREGIAGEGKFF.

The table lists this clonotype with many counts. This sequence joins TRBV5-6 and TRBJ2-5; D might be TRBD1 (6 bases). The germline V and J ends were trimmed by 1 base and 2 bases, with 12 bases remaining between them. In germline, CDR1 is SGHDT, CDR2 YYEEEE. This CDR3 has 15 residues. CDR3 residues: CASSLMGRGQETQYF. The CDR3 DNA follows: TGTGCCAGCAGCTTGATGGGCAGGGGACAAGAGACCCAGTACTTC.

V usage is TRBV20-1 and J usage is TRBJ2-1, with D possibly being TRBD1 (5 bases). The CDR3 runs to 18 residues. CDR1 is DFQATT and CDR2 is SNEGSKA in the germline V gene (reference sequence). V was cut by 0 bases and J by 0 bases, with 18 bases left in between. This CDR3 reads CSARDHRSALGSYNEQFF. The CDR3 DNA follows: TGCAGTGCTAGAGATCACAGGTCGGCCTTGGGCTCCTACAATGAGCAGTTCTTC.

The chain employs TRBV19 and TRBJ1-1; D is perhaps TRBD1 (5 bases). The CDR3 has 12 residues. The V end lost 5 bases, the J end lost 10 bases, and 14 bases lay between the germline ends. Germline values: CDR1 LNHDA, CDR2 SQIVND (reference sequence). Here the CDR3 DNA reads TGTGCCAGTAGTTCCAGGGCGACGGGAGCTTTCTTT. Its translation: CASSSRATGAFF. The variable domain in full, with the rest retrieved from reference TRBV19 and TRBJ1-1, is DGGITQSPKYLFRKEGQNVTLSCEQNLNHDAMYWYRQDPGQGLRLIYYSQIVNDFQKGDIAEGYSVSREKKESFPLTVTSAQKNPTAFYLCASSSRATGAFFGQGTRLTVV.

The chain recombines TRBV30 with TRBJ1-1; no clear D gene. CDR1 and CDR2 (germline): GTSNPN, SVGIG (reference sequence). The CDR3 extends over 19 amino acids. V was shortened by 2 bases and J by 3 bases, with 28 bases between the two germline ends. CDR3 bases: TGTGCCTGGAGTCCACCAGTGTCAGGCCGGACTCAGCGGGACACTGAAGCTTTCTTT. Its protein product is CAWSPPVSGRTQRDTEAFF.

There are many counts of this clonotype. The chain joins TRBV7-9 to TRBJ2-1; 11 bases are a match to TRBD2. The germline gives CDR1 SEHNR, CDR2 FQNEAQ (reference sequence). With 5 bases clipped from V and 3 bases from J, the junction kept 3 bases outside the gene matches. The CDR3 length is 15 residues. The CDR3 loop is CASSPGLAVYNEQFF. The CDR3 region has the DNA TGTGCCAGCAGCCCGGGACTAGCGGTCTACAATGAGCAGTTCTTC.